Reported below is one TCR beta chain. The antigen is undetermined. The sample is drawn from a study of cytomegalovirus exposure and HLA in healthy donors. Between the trimmed V and J ends, which lost 0 bases and 10 bases, there was a span of 13 bases. The CDR3 extends over 15 amino acids. Germline-derived CDR1 and CDR2 are LNHNV and YYDKDF (reference sequence). Primers for the PCR totalled 60 Vbeta and 13 Jbeta. The table came from immunoSEQ multiplex PCR; TCRdb's copy has only in-frame clones and leaves some out. Here the sample spans some 140,000 clones, approximately 80% being singletons. Notes on the study in general: Presence/absence analyses took donor sequencing depth as roughly uniform. A list of around 150 TCR beta chains associated with cytomegalovirus was given. A missense variant in DCLRE1C was later tied to TCR beta V- and J-gene trimming. Upon later analysis, TCR association rates were observed to vary by HLA locus, being highest for DRB1 and lowest for HLA-C.

The chain has TRBV15 and TRBJ1-6; maybe TRBD1 (5 bases). Sample: PBMCs. The TCR sequence derives from a man aged 25-45 years in good health and CMV-seropositive. CDR3 amino acids: CATSRDRALGSPLHF. The DNA of the CDR3 is TGTGCCACCAGCAGAGACAGGGCTTTAGGATCACCCCTCCACTTT. Combining the CDR3 with reference TRBV15 and TRBJ1-6 gives the whole variable domain DAMVIQNPRYQVTQFGKPVTLSCSQTLNHNVMYWYQQKSSQAPKLLFHYYDKDFNNEADTPDNFQSRRPNTSFCFLDIRSPGLGDTAMYLCATSRDRALGSPLHFGNGTRLTVT.